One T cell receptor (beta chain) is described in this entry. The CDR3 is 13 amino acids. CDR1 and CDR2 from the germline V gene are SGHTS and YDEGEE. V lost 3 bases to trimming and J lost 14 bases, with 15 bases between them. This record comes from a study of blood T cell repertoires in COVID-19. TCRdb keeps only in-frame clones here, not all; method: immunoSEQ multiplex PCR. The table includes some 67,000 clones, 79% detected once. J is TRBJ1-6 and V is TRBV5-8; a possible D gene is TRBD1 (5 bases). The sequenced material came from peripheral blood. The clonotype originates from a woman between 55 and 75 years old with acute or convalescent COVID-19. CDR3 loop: CASSSQGLGTLHF. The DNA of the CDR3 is TGTGCCAGCAGCTCCCAGGGCCTTGGGACCCTCCACTTT. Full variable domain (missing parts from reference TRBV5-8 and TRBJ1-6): EAGVTQSPTHLIKTRGQQATLRCSPISGHTSVYWYQQALGLGLQFLLWYDEGEERNRGNFPPRFSGRQFPNYSSELNVNALELEDSALYLCASSSQGLGTLHFGNGTRLTVT.